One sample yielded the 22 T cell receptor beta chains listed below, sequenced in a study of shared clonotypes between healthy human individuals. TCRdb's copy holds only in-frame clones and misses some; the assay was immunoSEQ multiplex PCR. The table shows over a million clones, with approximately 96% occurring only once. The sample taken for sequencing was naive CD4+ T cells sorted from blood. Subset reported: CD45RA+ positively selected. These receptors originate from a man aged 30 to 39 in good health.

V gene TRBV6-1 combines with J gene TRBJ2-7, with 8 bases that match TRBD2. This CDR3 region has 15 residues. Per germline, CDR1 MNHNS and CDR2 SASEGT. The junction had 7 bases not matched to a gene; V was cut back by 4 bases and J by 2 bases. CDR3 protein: CASSVTSGVTYEQYF. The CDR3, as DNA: TGTGCCAGCAGTGTCACTAGCGGAGTTACCTACGAGCAGTACTTC.

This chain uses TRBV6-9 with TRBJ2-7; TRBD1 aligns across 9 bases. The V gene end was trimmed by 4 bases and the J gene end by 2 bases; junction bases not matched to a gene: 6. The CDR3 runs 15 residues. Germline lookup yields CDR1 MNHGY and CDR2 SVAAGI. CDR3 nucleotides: TGTGCCAGCAGTTGGACAGGGGAAGGAGCCTACGAGCAGTACTTC. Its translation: CASSWTGEGAYEQYF.

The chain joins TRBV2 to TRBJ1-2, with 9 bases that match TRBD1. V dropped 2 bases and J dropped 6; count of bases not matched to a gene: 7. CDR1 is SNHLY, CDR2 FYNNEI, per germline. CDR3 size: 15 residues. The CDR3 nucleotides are TGTGCCAGCAGTGAAACGAGACAGGGGGATAATGGCTACACCTTC. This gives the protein CASSETRQGDNGYTF.

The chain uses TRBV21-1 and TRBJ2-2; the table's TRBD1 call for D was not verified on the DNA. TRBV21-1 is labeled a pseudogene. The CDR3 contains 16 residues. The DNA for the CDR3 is TGTGCCAGCAGCCCGCGGGGGACAGGGGCTTCCGGGGAGCTGTTTTTT. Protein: CASSPRGTGASGELFF.

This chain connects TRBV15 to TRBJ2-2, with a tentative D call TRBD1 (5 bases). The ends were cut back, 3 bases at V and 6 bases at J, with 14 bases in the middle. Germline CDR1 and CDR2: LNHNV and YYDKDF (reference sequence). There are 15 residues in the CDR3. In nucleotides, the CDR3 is TGTGCCACCAGCAGCTTCGCAGGGTTTTCCGGGGAGCTGTTTTTT. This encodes CATSSFAGFSGELFF.

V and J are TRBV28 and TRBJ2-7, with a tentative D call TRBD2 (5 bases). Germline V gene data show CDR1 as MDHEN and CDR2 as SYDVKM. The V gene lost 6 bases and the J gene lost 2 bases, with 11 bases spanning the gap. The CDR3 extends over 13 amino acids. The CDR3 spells CASSRAVTYEQYF. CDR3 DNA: TGTGCCAGCAGCAGAGCGGTGACCTACGAGCAGTACTTC.

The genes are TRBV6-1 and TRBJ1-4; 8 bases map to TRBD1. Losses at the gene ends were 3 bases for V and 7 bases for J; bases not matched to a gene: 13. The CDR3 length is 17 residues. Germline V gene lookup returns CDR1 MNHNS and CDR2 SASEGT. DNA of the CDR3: TGTGCCAGCAGTGATCCGATCCGGACAGGGCTGGGTGAAAAACTGTTTTTT. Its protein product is CASSDPIRTGLGEKLFF.

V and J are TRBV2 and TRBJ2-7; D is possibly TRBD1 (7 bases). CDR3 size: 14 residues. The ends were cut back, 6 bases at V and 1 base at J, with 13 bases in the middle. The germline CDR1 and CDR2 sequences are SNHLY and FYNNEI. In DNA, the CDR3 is TGTGCCAGCAGCTTCAGGGGGACTTCCTACGAGCAGTACTTC. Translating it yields CASSFRGTSYEQYF.

CDR3 sequence reads: CATSRGDRGRGTEAFF. The CDR3, as DNA: TGTGCCACCAGCAGAGGGGACAGGGGGCGAGGGACTGAAGCTTTCTTT. The chain couples TRBV15 to TRBJ1-1; 12 bases match TRBD1. The trim removed 1 base at V and 5 bases at J, leaving 5 bases unmatched. From germline, CDR1 is LNHNV and CDR2 YYDKDF (reference sequence). The CDR3 length is 16 residues.

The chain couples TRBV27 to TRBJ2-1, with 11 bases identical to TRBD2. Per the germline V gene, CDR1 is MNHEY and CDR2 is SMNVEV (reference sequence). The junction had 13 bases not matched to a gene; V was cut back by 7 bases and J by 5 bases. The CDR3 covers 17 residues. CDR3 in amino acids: CASTLRGPGLADNEQFF. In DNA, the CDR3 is TGTGCCAGCACTCTAAGGGGACCGGGACTAGCGGACAATGAGCAGTTCTTC.

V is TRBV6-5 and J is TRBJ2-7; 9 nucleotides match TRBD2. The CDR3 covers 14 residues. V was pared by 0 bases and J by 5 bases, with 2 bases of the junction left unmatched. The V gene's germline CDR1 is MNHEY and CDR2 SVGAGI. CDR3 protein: CASSYSRLADEQYF. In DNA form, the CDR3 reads TGTGCCAGCAGTTACTCGAGACTAGCGGACGAGCAGTACTTC.

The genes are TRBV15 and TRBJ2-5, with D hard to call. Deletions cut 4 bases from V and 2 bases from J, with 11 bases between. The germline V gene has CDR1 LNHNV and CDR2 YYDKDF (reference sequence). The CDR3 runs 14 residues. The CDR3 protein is CATSTSVRQETQYF. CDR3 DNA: TGTGCCACCAGCACGTCAGTACGACAAGAGACCCAGTACTTC.

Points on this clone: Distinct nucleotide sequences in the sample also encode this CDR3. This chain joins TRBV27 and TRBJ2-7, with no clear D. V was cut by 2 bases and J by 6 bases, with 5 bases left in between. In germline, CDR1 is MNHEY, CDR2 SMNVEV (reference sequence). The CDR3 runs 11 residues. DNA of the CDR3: TGTGCCAGCAGTTTAGGCGGCGAGCAGTACTTC. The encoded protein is CASSLGGEQYF.

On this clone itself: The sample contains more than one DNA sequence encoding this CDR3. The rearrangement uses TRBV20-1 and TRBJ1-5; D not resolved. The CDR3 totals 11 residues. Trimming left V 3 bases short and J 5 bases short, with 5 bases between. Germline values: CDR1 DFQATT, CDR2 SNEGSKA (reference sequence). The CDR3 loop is CSARRDQPQHF. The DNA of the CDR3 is TGCAGTGCTAGGAGGGATCAGCCCCAGCATTTT.

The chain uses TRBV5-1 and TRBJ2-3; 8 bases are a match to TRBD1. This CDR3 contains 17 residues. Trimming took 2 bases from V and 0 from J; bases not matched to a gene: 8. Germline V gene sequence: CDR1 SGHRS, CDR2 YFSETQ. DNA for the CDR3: TGCGCCAGCAGCTTAGGACAGGGACCAGTTAGCACAGATACGCAGTATTTT. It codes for CASSLGQGPVSTDTQYF.

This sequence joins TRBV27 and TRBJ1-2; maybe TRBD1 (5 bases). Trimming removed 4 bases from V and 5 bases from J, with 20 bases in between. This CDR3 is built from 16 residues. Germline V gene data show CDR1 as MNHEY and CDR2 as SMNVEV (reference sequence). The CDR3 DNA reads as TGTGCCAGCAGTTCCTCCGGGACTACCACGTTGTATGGCTACACCTTC. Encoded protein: CASSSSGTTTLYGYTF.

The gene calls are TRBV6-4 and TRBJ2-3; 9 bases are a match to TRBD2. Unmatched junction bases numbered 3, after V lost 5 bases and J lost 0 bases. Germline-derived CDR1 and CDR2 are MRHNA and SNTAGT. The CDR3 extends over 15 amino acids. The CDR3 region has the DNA TGTGCCAGCAGTCAGACTAGCGGTAGCACAGATACGCAGTATTTT. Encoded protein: CASSQTSGSTDTQYF.

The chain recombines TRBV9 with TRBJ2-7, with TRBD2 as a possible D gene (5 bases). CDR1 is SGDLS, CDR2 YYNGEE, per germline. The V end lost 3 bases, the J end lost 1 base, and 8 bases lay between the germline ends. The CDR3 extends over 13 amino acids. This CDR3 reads CASSAGSSYEQYF. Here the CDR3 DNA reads TGTGCCAGCAGCGCGGGATCATCCTACGAGCAGTACTTC.

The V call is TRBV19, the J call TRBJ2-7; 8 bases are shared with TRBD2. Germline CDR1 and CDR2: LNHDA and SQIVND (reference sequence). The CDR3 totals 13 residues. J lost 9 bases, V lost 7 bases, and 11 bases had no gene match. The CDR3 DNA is TGTGCCAGTACCTCCGGGCGGGGGGCTGGGCAGTACTTC. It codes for CASTSGRGAGQYF.

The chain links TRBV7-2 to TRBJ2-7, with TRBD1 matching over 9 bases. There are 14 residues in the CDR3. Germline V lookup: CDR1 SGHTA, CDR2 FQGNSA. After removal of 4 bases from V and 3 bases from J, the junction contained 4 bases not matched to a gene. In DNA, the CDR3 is TGTGCCAGCAGCTCACAGGGGGCGATCTACGAGCAGTACTTC. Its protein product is CASSSQGAIYEQYF.

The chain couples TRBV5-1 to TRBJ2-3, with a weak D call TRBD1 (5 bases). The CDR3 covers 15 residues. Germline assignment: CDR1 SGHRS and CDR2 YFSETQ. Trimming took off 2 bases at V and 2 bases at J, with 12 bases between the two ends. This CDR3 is CASSLEGVVTDTQYF. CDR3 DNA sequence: TGCGCCAGCAGCTTAGAAGGGGTTGTCACAGATACGCAGTATTTT.

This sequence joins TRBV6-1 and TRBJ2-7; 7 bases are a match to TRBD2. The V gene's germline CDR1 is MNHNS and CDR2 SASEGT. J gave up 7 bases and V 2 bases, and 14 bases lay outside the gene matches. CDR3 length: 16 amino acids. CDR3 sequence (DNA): TGTGCCAGCAGTGAACTGGGAGGGGCGAATTTGGGGGAGCAGTACTTC. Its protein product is CASSELGGANLGEQYF.